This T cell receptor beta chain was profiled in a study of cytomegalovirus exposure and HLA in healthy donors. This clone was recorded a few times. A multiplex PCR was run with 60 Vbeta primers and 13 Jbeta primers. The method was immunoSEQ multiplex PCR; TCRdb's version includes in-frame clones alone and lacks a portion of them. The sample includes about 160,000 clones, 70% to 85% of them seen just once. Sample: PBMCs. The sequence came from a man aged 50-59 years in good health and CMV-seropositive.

The CDR3 DNA reads as TGTGCCAGCAGTCCGGGAGAGAACACTGAAGCTTTCTTT. The encoded protein is CASSPGENTEAFF. The rearrangement links TRBV6-1 to TRBJ1-1; unclear D gene. There are 13 residues in the CDR3. Germline values: CDR1 MNHNS, CDR2 SASEGT. Deletions cut 5 bases from V and 1 base from J, with 8 bases between.